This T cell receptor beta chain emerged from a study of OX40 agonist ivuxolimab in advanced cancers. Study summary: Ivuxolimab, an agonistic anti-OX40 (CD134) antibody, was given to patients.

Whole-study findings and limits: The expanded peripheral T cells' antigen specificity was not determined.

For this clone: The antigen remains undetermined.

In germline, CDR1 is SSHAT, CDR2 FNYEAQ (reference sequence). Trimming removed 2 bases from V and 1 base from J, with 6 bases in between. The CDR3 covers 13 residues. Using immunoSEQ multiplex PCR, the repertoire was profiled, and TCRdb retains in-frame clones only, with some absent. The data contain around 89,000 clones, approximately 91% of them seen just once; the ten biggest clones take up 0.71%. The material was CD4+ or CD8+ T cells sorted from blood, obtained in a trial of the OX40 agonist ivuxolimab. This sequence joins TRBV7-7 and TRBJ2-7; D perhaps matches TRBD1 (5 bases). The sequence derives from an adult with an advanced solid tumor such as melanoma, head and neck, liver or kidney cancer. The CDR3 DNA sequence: TGTGCCAGCAGCTTACCAGGGTCCTACGAGCAGTACTTC. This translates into CASSLPGSYEQYF.